This T cell receptor (beta chain) was profiled in a study of Ad26.COV2.S vaccination and SARS-CoV-2 variants (dated by TCRdb to about 2021). Looking at the study overall: Vaccine-arm donors were drawn from COV1001, a multicentre, randomized, double-blind, placebo-controlled phase I-IIa trial of Ad26.COV2.S in healthy adults. The TCR-sequenced set comprised around 30 samples: approximately 20 Ad26.COV2.S vaccine recipients, 5 placebo recipients and 8 SARS-CoV-2 convalescent individuals. TCRbeta repertoire sequencing was used to assess the specificity and breadth of SARS-CoV-2-reactive T cell receptors after Ad26.COV2.S vaccination. Throughout the experiments and outcome assessment, investigators stayed blinded to trial group allocation. Participants in the trial were split at random into five groups of five each, receiving low-dose or high-dose Ad26.COV2.S once or twice, or else placebo on both occasions. Ad26.COV2.S was given intramuscularly at 5x10^10 or 1x10^11 viral particles, as a single shot or as two shots 56 days apart. General study outcomes and caveats: The study was not powered to compare responses between vaccine doses or regimens. The authors noted that the TCR breadth and depth analyses may have underestimated total T cell responses. Vaccine and placebo recipients had similar non-spike TCR breadth, a finding consistent with the vaccine containing only spike. Ad26.COV2.S recipients had higher spike-specific TCR breadth than placebo recipients (P = 0.0014). Substantial breadth of spike-specific CD8+ and CD4+ T cell responses was reported after vaccination.

Comment on this clone: It has no known antigen specificity. Nothing much larger sits one base from this clone, and base qualities are not available.

What the treatment or condition label conveys for this sample: 15 to 20 received Ad26.COV2.S at low or high dose, single or two shots; about 5 received placebo; per-sample allocation not given. For vaccine and placebo recipients, repertoires were sequenced using samples collected on day 63 after the first injection. In Cohort 1b, about 25 adults aged 18-55 years were enrolled at a single site in Boston, USA, between 29 July and 7 August 2020. Ad26.COV2.S consisted of a replication-incompetent adenovirus type 26 vector by which a prefusion-stabilized SARS-CoV-2 spike protein from the original Wuhan strain was expressed. TCRbeta CDR3 regions were sequenced with the immunoSEQ Assay. After extraction, genomic DNA underwent amplification by bias-controlled multiplex PCR, followed by high-throughput sequencing. The authors' analysis ran thus. Collapsing and filtering of sequences were performed to quantify the absolute abundance of each unique TCRbeta CDR3 region. T cell fraction was estimated by normalizing TCRbeta template counts to usable DNA, with usable DNA measured through amplification of reference genes found in all nucleated cells. Repertoire TCRs were annotated as SARS-CoV-2-specific when V gene, CDR3 amino acid sequence and J gene were exactly matched to a known reactive TCR set. The reference SARS-CoV-2 TCR set was obtained from MIRA and was filtered for enrichment in COVID-19-positive ImmuneCODE repertoires, whereby public or cross-reactive TCRs were removed. Based on the MIRA antigens, annotated TCRs were further analysed at the level of specific ORF or position within ORF. Depth was the summed frequency of annotated unique rearrangements, while breadth was defined as annotated unique rearrangements over total unique productive rearrangements. Group comparisons of TCR breadth used two-sided Wilcoxon rank-sum tests. TCRdb stores this immuneACCESS table with in-frame sequences only. Part of the clones is absent; in the studies checked, under half of the shortfall reflects unresolved V genes, and no reason is known for the rest. That table gives V, J and clone size, and the DNA gave D and trimming. In all, the sample holds approximately 400,000 clones, and approximately 81% of those were seen once. Of the sample, about 3.3% falls within the top ten clones.

The CDR3, from cysteine to phenylalanine, totals 15 residues. Solely the CDR3 DNA is kept, with 45 bases framed from the first base. Trimming removed 3 bases from V and 1 base from J; the gene matches leave 3 bases unexplained. Sequences GTSNPN (CDR1) and SVGIG (CDR2) are obtained from the germline V gene (reference sequence). The sample here was peripheral blood, taken in a trial of Ad26.COV2.S vaccine versus placebo. The sequence joins TRBV30 to TRBJ2-2; 9 middle bases align to TRBD2. The sequence came from a person between 18 and 59 years old who received the Ad26.COV2.S COVID-19 vaccine or a placebo. The DNA is TGTGCCTGGAGCCAGACTAGCGGGAACACCGGGGAGCTGTTTTTT. Translated, this gives CAWSQTSGNTGELFF.